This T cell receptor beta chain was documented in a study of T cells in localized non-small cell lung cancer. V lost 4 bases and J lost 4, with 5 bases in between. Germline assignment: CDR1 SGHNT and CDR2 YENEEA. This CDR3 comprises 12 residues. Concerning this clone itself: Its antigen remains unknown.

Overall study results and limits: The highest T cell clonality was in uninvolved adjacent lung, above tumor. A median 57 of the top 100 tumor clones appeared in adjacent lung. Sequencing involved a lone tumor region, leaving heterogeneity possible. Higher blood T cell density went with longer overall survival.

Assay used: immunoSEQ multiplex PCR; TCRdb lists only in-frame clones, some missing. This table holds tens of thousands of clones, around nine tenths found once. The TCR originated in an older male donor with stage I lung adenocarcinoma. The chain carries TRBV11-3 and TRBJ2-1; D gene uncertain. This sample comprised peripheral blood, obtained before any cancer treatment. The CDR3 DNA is TGTGCCAGCAGCTCAGCATACAATGAGCAGTTCTTC. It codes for CASSSAYNEQFF.